This T cell receptor beta chain was captured in a study of blood T cell repertoires in COVID-19. Study overall: Material from acute and convalescent COVID-19 was sourced from the United States, Italy and Spain.

Trimming removed 4 bases at V and 3 bases at J, with 10 bases between. The CDR3 length is 14 residues. Looked up from germline, CDR1 is MGHDK and CDR2 is SYGVNS. Method: immunoSEQ multiplex PCR; TCRdb's copy keeps in-frame clones and lacks some. Among about 300,000 clones, roughly 85% were seen once, and the ten largest hold over 1.5%. Participants came from about two dozen US areas, aged about 18 to 100 years. The specimen sequenced was PBMCs or T cells enriched from blood (not recorded which). The V and J genes are TRBV25-1 and TRBJ1-5; no clear D. This TCR was sampled from a woman aged 30 to 39 who had been exposed to COVID-19. CDR3 nucleotide sequence: TGTGCCAGCAGTGGCGGACTGATCAATCAGCCCCAGCATTTT. This encodes CASSGGLINQPQHF.